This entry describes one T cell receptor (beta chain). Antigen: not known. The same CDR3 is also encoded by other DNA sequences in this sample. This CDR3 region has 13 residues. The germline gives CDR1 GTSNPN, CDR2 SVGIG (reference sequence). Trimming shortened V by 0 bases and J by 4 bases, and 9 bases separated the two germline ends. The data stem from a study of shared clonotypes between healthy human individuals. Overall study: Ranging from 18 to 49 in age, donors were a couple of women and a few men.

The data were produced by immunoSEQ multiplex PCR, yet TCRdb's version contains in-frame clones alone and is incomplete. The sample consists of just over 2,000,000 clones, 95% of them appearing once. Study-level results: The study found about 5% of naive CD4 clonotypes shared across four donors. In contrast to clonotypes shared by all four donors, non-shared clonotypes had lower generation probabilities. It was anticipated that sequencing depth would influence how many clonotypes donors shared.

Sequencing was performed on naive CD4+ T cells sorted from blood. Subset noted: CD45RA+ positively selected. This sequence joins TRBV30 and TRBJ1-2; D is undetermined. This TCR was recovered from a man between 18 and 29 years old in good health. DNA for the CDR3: TGTGCCTGGAGTGTATTGGGCACCTATGGCTACACCTTC. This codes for CAWSVLGTYGYTF.